This is a list of T cell receptor beta chains from one sample in a study of graft-versus-host responses after intestinal transplantation. Their cognate antigens are unknown. Sequenced by immunoSEQ multiplex PCR; TCRdb stores in-frame clones only, minus some. The data contain about 93,000 clones, roughly 91% of them singletons. The sample here was unstimulated CD8+ T cells sorted from spleen or lymph node cells, taken before intestinal transplant. Source of these receptors: a human donor who received an intestinal transplant. Both conserved end residues are part of each CDR3. D genes are given only for firm matches. For some rows the clone size is stated as once, few or many, or as a class when expanded; others skip it.

TRBJ2-5 . once 16 TRBV7-8 TGTGCCAGCAGCCTAAAACAGGGAATACTTCAAGAGACCCAGTACTTC CASSLKQGILQETQYF
TRBJ2-1 . . 14 TRBV4-1 TGCGCCAGCAGCACTCCGGGACACCTCAATGAGCAGTTCTTC CASSTPGHLNEQFF
TRBJ1-6 TRBD1 . 16 TRBV6-1 TGTGCCAGCAGTGAAACCCCGACAGGGACAGATTCACCCCTCCACTTT CASSETPTGTDSPLHF
TRBJ2-1 . . 16 TRBV6-6 TGTGCCAGCATTTCCTCCGGACAGTCTCCCTACAATGAGCAGTTCTTC CASISSGQSPYNEQFF
TRBJ2-5 TRBD2 once 20 TRBV4-1 TGCGCCAGCAGCCAAGTCAGGCACAACCCCCCTAGCGGGAGGGGTGAGACCCAGTACTTC CASSQVRHNPPSGRGETQYF
TRBJ1-4 TRBD1 . 15 TRBV13 TGTGCCAGCAGCCCAGACAGGGGTTCTAATGAAAAACTGTTTTTT CASSPDRGSNEKLFF
TRBJ2-7 . . 15 TRBV5-6 TGTGCCAGCAGCTTGGACCCAGATTCTCTCTACGAGCAGTACTTC CASSLDPDSLYEQYF
TRBJ2-7 . . 14 TRBV5-6 TGTGCCAGCAGCACACCGGCGGCCAGCTACGAGCAGTACTTC CASSTPAASYEQYF
TRBJ2-7 TRBD2 . 15 TRBV7-2 TGTGCCAGCAGCTTTGGGCTAGCGGTAGGCTACGAGCAGTACTTC CASSFGLAVGYEQYF
TRBJ1-1 . . 17 TRBV4-2 TGTGCCAGCAGCCCCTGGGGGACTCGGGGATCAAACACTGAAGCTTTCTTT CASSPWGTRGSNTEAFF
TRBJ1-6 TRBD1 . 14 TRBV27 TGTGCCAGCAGACCCGGGACAGCAAATTCACCCCTCCACTTT CASRPGTANSPLHF
TRBJ1-3 TRBD1 . 14 TRBV6-5 TGTGCCAGCAGCTCCGGGACAGGTGGAAACACCATATATTTT CASSSGTGGNTIYF
TRBJ1-2 . . 13 TRBV19 TGTGCCAGTCGGCGGGGCAGCATCTATGGCTACACCTTC CASRRGSIYGYTF
TRBJ1-1 . . 19 TRBV4-3 TGCGCCAGCAGCCAAGATCCACTCGTCCTGGGCAGAGAGAACACTGAAGCTTTCTTT CASSQDPLVLGRENTEAFF